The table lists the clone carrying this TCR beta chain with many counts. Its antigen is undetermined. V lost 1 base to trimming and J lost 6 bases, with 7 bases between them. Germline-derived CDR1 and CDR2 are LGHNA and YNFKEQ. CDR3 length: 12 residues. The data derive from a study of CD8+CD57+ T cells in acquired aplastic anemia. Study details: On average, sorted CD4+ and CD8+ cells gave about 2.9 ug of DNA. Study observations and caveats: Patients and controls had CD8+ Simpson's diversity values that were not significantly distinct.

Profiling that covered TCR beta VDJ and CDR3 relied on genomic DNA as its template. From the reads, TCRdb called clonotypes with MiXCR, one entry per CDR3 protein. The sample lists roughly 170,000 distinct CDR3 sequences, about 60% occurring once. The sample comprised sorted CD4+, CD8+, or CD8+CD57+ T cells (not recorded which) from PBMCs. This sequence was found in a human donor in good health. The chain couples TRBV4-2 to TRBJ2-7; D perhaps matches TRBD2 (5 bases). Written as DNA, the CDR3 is TGTGCCAGCAGCCAAGGCGAGGGCGAGCAGTACTTC. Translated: CASSQGEGEQYF.